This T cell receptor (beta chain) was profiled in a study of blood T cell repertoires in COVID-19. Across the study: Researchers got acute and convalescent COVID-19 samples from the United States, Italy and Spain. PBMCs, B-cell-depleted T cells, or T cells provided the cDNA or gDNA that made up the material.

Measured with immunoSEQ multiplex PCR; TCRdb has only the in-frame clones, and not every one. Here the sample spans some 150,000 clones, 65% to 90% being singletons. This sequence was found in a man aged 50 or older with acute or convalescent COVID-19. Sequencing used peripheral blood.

This CDR3 is CASNKQGNEQYF. Here the CDR3 DNA reads TGTGCCAGCAACAAACAGGGGAACGAGCAGTACTTC. The genes are TRBV6-6 and TRBJ2-7, with TRBD1 matching 7 bases. CDR3 length: 12 amino acids. J gave up 5 bases and V 7 bases, and 5 bases lay outside the gene matches. Germline CDR1 and CDR2: MNHNY and SVGAGI (reference sequence).